This is a list of T cell receptor beta chains from one sample in a study of T cell repertoires in cytomegalovirus infection. TCRdb re-analysed the reads in MiXCR, keeping a single row per CDR3 protein. The sample consists of 830,000 or so distinct CDR3 sequences, less than 35% of them appearing once. Their recognized antigens are unknown. Here the sequenced sample was cultured CD8+ T cells from PBMCs, taken from culture after CMV antigen stimulation. These receptor sequences come from a human donor in good health (CMV status not recorded). Some clones in this sample may be carry-over from other donors' samples. The CDR3 runs from the conserved cysteine through the conserved F or W. D genes are given only for firm matches. Rows give clone size only sometimes, using once, few, many, or a class for an expanded clone.

CDR3aa,CDR3nt,j_gene,v_gene,abundance,d_gene
CASSVGRGAQETQYF,TGTGCCAGCAGCGTAGGGCGGGGGGCTCAAGAGACCCAGTACTTC,TRBJ2-5,TRBV9,-,TRBD2
CASSYFKRDRFYTF,TGTGCCAGCAGTTACTTCAAACGGGACAGGTTTTACACCTTC,TRBJ1-2,TRBV6-5,-,TRBD1
CANSPPRTGEEKLFF,TGTGCCAACAGCCCCCCGCGGACAGGGGAGGAAAAACTGTTTTTT,TRBJ1-4,TRBV7-9,-,TRBD1
CASSQGQAWAEAFF,TGTGCCAGCAGCCAGGGACAGGCGTGGGCTGAAGCTTTCTTT,TRBJ1-1,TRBV5-4,few,TRBD1
CASSEVGAGGRNQPQHF,TGTGCCAGCAGTGAAGTAGGGGCAGGGGGCCGCAATCAGCCCCAGCATTTT,TRBJ1-5,TRBV2,few,TRBD1
CAISESASHPYTEAFF,TGTGCCATCAGTGAGTCGGCGTCACACCCTTACACTGAAGCTTTCTTT,TRBJ1-1,TRBV10-3,-,-
CASSLAMDGGGYGYTF,TGTGCCAGCAGTTTAGCGATGGACGGCGGTGGGTATGGCTACACCTTC,TRBJ1-2,TRBV12-3/TRBV12-4,-,-
CASSLGPERGPQHF,TGTGCCAGCAGCTTGGGACCCGAGCGGGGGCCCCAGCATTTT,TRBJ1-5,TRBV11-2,-,-
CSASPLDETQYF,TGCAGTGCTAGCCCCTTAGACGAGACCCAGTACTTC,TRBJ2-5,TRBV20-1,-,-
CSASTYRGTYYGYTF,TGCAGTGCATCTACTTACAGGGGGACGTACTATGGCTACACCTTC,TRBJ1-2,TRBV20-1,-,TRBD1
CASSTAAMGAFF,TGTGCCAGCAGTACGGCCGCGATGGGCGCTTTCTTT,TRBJ1-1,TRBV6-1,-,-
CASSLDGSSYNEQFF,TGTGCCAGCAGCTTGGACGGTAGCTCCTACAATGAGCAGTTCTTC,TRBJ2-1,TRBV7-3,many,-
CASGAGTENTEAFF,TGTGCCAGCGGAGCCGGGACAGAGAACACTGAAGCTTTCTTT,TRBJ1-1,TRBV2,-,TRBD1
CASSEADRQETQYF,TGTGCCAGCAGTGAAGCAGACAGACAAGAGACCCAGTACTTC,TRBJ2-5,TRBV2,-,-
CASSLTSYYYGYTF,TGTGCCAGCAGTTTAACAAGTTATTACTATGGCTACACCTTC,TRBJ1-2,TRBV12-3/TRBV12-4,few,-
CASSLSPVPNTEAFF,TGTGCCAGCAGTTTATCACCCGTCCCGAACACTGAAGCTTTCTTT,TRBJ1-1,TRBV27,-,-
CASSQDNLGTNEKLFF,TGTGCCAGCAGCCAGGACAATCTGGGGACTAATGAAAAACTGTTTTTT,TRBJ1-4,TRBV7-6,-,-
CASSFSRGLFYEQYF,TGTGCCAGCAGTTTCAGCAGGGGGCTTTTCTACGAGCAGTACTTC,TRBJ2-7,TRBV27,-,TRBD1
CASSLEQGPNTEAFF,TGTGCCAGCAGCTTAGAACAGGGGCCCAACACTGAAGCTTTCTTT,TRBJ1-1,TRBV7-2,many,TRBD1
CASKRGTSGTDTQYF,TGTGCCTCCAAAAGAGGGACTAGCGGGACAGATACGCAGTATTTT,TRBJ2-3,TRBV6-6,-,TRBD2
CASTRSGGSYNEQFF,TGTGCCAGTACACGGAGCGGTGGCTCCTACAATGAGCAGTTCTTC,TRBJ2-1,TRBV19,few,-
CASSPGDSYNQPQHF,TGTGCCAGCAGCCCAGGGGACAGTTACAATCAGCCCCAGCATTTT,TRBJ1-5,TRBV5-5,few,TRBD1
CASSPRARRPSDGYTF,TGTGCCAGCAGCCCGAGGGCACGGCGACCGTCGGATGGCTACACCTTC,TRBJ1-2,TRBV3-1,few,-
CSAPWGPLDEQFF,TGCAGTGCTCCCTGGGGTCCCCTGGATGAGCAGTTCTTC,TRBJ2-1,TRBV20-1,-,-
CASSVTGKAEAFF,TGCGCCAGCAGCGTTACAGGGAAGGCTGAAGCTTTCTTT,TRBJ1-1,TRBV5-1,-,-
CAIASGGSSYNEQFF,TGTGCCATCGCTAGCGGGGGGAGCTCCTACAATGAGCAGTTCTTC,TRBJ2-1,TRBV2,-,TRBD2
CASSQGTGAGNTIYF,TGCGCCAGCAGCCAGGGGACAGGGGCTGGAAACACCATATATTTT,TRBJ1-3,TRBV4-1,few,TRBD1
CASSSGPDRAGTEAFF,TGTGCCAGCAGCTCAGGACCGGACAGGGCAGGCACTGAAGCTTTCTTT,TRBJ1-1,TRBV7-9,-,TRBD1
CASNTLLLNTEAFF,TGTGCCAGCAACACGCTATTACTGAACACTGAAGCTTTCTTT,TRBJ1-1,TRBV2,-,-
CATSYRDGTSKNTEAFF,TGTGCCACCAGTTACAGGGATGGAACTTCGAAGAACACTGAAGCTTTCTTT,TRBJ1-1,TRBV15,-,-
CSARATSGGSTDTQYF,TGCAGTGCTAGGGCTACTAGCGGAGGCAGCACAGATACGCAGTATTTT,TRBJ2-3,TRBV20-1,-,TRBD2
CASRPDWTDTQYF,TGTGCCAGCAGACCAGATTGGACAGATACGCAGTATTTT,TRBJ2-3,TRBV12-3/TRBV12-4,few,-
CASSLVSRQGNTEAFF,TGTGCCAGCAGCTTAGTTAGCCGACAGGGGAACACTGAAGCTTTCTTT,TRBJ1-1,TRBV7-9,many,TRBD1
CASSFRGRIWTDTQYF,TGTGCCAGCAGCTTCCGCGGGAGAATTTGGACAGATACGCAGTATTTT,TRBJ2-3,TRBV7-6,-,TRBD2
CASSLGTSGAHAHEQYF,TGTGCCAGCAGCCTAGGGACTAGCGGGGCCCATGCCCACGAGCAGTACTTC,TRBJ2-7,TRBV12-3/TRBV12-4,-,TRBD2
CASSTDQAGQPQHF,TGTGCCAGTAGTACCGACCAGGCGGGTCAGCCCCAGCATTTT,TRBJ1-5,TRBV19,few,-